These T cell receptor beta chains were read from a single sample in a study of T cell repertoires in cytomegalovirus infection. MiXCR, applied by TCRdb to the reads, yields one record per CDR3 protein. The data show around 130,000 distinct CDR3 sequences, 20% to 30% seen once. These receptors' antigens are unknown. The sequenced sample was PBMCs, sequenced either directly or after in vitro stimulation (not recorded which). The receptor set was obtained from a human donor in good health (CMV status not recorded). Some clones in this sample may be carry-over from other donors' samples. CDR3s include the opening cysteine and the closing phenylalanine or tryptophan. The D gene is left open where the match is weak. Clone sizes are given selectively: once, few, many, or a class where the clone is expanded.

clone_size j_call v_call d_call cdr3_aa cdr3_nt
- TRBJ1-2 TRBV12-5 - CASGAEGRGTGYTF TGTGCTAGTGGGGCGGAGGGTCGCGGGACCGGCTACACCTTC
- TRBJ1-1 TRBV19 - CASRVRTGMNTEAFF TGTGCCAGTAGAGTGAGGACGGGAATGAACACTGAAGCTTTCTTT
many TRBJ1-5 TRBV7-2 - CASSLESNQPQHF TGTGCCAGCAGCTTAGAAAGCAATCAGCCCCAGCATTTT
- TRBJ2-1 TRBV4-3 TRBD2 CASSQGTASGGLSSYNEQFF TGCGCCAGCAGCCAAGGTACCGCTAGCGGAGGTCTTAGCTCCTACAATGAGCAGTTCTTC
many TRBJ2-1 TRBV12-3/TRBV12-4 - CASSLAGGGGHEQFF TGTGCCAGCAGTTTAGCGGGCGGAGGAGGGCATGAGCAGTTCTTC
many TRBJ2-5 TRBV6-5 - CASSYSKRLETQYF TGTGCCAGCAGTTACTCGAAAAGATTGGAGACCCAGTACTTC
- TRBJ2-1 TRBV5-1 - CASSLIAAYNEQFF TGCGCCAGCAGCCTGATAGCGGCCTACAATGAGCAGTTCTTC
many TRBJ1-2 TRBV19 - CASSWISYGYTF TGTGCCAGTAGTTGGATCTCCTATGGCTACACCTTC
many TRBJ2-5 TRBV7-2 - CASSPIDGETQYF TGTGCCAGCAGCCCGATTGATGGAGAGACCCAGTACTTC
- TRBJ2-1 TRBV11-2 - CASSSYGNEQFF TGTGCCAGCAGCTCGTACGGCAATGAGCAGTTCTTC
few TRBJ2-7 TRBV7-9 - CASTTEGTDEQYF TGTGCCAGCACCACGGAGGGCACGGACGAGCAGTACTTC
- TRBJ1-4 TRBV25-1 TRBD1 CASIDRASSMAEKLFF TGTGCCAGCATTGACAGGGCGTCCTCAATGGCTGAAAAACTGTTTTTT
- TRBJ2-7 TRBV27 - CASSLEGSGYEQYF TGTGCCAGCAGTTTAGAAGGGTCTGGCTACGAGCAGTACTTC
- TRBJ1-1 TRBV9 - CASSVGRVNTEAFF TGTGCCAGCAGCGTAGGAAGGGTGAACACTGAAGCTTTCTTT
- TRBJ1-5 TRBV4-1 - CASSQDHTAVNNQPQHF TGCGCCAGCAGCCAAGATCACACAGCCGTTAACAATCAGCCCCAGCATTTT